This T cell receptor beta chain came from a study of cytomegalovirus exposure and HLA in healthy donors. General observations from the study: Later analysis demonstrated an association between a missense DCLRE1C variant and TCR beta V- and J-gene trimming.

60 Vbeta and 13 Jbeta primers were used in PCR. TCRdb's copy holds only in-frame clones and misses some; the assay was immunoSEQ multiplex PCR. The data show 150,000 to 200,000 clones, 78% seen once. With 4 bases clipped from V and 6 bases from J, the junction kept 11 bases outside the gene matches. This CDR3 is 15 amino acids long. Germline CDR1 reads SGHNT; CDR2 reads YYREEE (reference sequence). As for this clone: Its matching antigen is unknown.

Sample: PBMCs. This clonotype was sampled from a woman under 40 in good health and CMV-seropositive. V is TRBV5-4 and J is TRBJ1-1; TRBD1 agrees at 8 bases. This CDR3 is CASSPREGTGPEAFF. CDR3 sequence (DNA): TGTGCCAGCAGCCCAAGGGAGGGGACAGGCCCTGAAGCTTTCTTT.